The T cell receptor beta chain under discussion was sequenced for a study of blood T cell repertoires in COVID-19. Only in-frame clones appear in the TCRdb table, and some are missing; sequencing was by immunoSEQ multiplex PCR. The table lists 240,000 or so clones, about 82% of them singletons, with 9% to 15% in the top ten. Sequenced: peripheral blood. The receptor was derived from an elderly man with acute or convalescent COVID-19.

In DNA form, the CDR3 reads TGTGCCAGCAGCCCCGGACAGAATCAGCCCCAGCATTTT. Protein product: CASSPGQNQPQHF. The chain couples TRBV9 to TRBJ1-5, with D tentatively TRBD1 (6 bases). V was shortened by 4 bases and J by 4 bases, with 9 bases between the two germline ends. The CDR3 spans 13 residues. Germline V gives CDR1 SGDLS, CDR2 YYNGEE.